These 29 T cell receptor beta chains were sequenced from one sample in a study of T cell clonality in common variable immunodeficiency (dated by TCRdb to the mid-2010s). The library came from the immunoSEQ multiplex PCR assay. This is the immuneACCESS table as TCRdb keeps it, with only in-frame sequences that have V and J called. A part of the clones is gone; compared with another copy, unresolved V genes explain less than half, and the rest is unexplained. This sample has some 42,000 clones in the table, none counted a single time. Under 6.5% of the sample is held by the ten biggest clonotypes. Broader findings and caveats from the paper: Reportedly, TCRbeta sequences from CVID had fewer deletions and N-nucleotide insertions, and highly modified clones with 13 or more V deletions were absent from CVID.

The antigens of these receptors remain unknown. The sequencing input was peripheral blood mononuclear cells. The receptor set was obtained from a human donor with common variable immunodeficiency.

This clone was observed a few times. CDR3 region: CASSWAGGYEQYF. The sequenced part of the CDR3 DNA is TGTGCCAGCAGTTGGGCAGGGGGCTACGAG. The chain joins TRBV2 to TRBJ2-7; the match to TRBD1 covers 7 bases. The read ends 3 residues before the CDR3 terminus; that terminus is restored from the germline J gene. Trimming at V came to 5 bases and at J to 3 bases, leaving 4 bases not matched to a gene. The CDR3 totals 13 residues. Germline CDR1 SNHLY, CDR2 FYNNEI. The variable domain in full, with the rest retrieved from reference TRBV2 and TRBJ2-7, is EPEVTQTPSHQVTQMGQEVILRCVPISNHLYFYWYRQILGQKVEFLVSFYNNEISEKSEIFDDQFSVERPDGSNFTLKIRSTKLEDSAMYFCASSWAGGYEQYFGPGTRLTVT.

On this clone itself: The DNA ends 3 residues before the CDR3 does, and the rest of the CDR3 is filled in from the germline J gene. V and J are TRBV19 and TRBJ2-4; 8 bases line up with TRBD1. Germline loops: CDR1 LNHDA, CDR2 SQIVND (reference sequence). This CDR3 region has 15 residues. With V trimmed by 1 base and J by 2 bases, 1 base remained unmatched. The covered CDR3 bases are TGTGCCAGTAGTATAGGGACAGGGCCCAAAAACATT. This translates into CASSIGTGPKNI. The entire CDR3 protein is CASSIGTGPKNIQYF.

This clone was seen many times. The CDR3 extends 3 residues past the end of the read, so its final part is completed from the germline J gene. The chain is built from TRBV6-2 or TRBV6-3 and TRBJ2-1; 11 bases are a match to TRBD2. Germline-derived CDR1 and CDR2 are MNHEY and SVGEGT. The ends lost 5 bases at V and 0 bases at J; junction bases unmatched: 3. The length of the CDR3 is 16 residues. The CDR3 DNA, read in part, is TGTGCCAGCAGTCCTAGCGGGGGGTTCTCCTACAATGAG. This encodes CASSPSGGFSYNE. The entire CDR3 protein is CASSPSGGFSYNEQFF.

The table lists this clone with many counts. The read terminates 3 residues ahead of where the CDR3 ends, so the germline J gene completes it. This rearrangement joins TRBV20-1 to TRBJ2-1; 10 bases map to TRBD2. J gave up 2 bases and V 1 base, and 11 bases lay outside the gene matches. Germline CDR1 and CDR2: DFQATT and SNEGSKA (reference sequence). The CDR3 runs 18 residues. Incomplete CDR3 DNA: TGCAGTGCTAGAGGTCTGGCTAGCGGGAGTCAAACCTACAATGAG. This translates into CSARGLASGSQTYNE. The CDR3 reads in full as CSARGLASGSQTYNEQFF.

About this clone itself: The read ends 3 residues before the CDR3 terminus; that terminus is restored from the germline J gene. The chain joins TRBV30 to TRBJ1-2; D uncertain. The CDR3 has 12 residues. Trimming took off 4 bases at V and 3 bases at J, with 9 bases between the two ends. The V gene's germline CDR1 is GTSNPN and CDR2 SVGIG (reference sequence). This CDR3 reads CAWIAEYYGYTF. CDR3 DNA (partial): TGTGCCTGGATAGCGGAATACTATGGC.

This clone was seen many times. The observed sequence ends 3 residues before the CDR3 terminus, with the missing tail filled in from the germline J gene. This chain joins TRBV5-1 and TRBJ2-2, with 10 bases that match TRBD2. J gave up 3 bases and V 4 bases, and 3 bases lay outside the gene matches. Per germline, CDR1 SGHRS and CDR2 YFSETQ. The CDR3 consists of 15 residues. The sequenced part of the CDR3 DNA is TGCGCCAGCAGCACCGGGACTAGCGACACCGGGGAG. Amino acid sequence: CASSTGTSDTGE. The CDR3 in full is CASSTGTSDTGELFF. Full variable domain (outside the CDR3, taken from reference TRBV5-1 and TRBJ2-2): KAGVTQTPRYLIKTRGQQVTLSCSPISGHRSVSWYQQTPGQGLQFLFEYFSETQRNKGNFPGRFSGRQFSNSRSEMNVSTLELGDSALYLCASSTGTSDTGELFFGEGSRLTVL.

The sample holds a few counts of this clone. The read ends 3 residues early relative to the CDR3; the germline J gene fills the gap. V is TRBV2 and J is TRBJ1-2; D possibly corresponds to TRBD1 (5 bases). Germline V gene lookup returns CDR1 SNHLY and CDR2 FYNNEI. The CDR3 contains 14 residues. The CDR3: CASSEARGVRGYTF. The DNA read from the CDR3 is TGTGCCAGCAGTGAAGCGCGAGGGGTTCGGGGC.

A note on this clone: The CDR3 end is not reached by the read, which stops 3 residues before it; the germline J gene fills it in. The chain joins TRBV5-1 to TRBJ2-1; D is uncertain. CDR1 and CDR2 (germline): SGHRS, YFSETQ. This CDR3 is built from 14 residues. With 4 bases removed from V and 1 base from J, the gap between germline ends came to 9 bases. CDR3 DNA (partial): TGCGCCAGCAGCGTTCACCTATCCTACAATGAG. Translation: CASSVHLSYNE. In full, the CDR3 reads CASSVHLSYNEQFF.

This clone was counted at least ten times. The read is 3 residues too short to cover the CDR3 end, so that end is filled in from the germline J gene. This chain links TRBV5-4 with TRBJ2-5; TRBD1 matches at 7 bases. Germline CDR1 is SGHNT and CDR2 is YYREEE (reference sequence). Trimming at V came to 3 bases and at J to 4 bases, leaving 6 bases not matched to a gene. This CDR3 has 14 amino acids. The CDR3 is CASSSRDSLETQYF. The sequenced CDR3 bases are TGTGCCAGCAGCTCTCGGGACAGTTTAGAGACC.

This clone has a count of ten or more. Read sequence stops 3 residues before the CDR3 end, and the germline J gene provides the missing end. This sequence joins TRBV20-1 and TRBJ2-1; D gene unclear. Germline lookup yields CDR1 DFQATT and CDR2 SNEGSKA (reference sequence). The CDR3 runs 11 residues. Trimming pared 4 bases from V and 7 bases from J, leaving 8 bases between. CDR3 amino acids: CSATDLNEQFF. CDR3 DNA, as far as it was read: TGCAGTGCTACAGATCTTAATGAG.

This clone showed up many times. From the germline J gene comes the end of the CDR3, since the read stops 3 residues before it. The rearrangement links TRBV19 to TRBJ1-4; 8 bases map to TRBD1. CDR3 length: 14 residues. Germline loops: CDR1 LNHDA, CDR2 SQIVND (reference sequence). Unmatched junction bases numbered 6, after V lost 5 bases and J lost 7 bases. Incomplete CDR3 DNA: TGTGCCAGTAGTGCCGGACAGGGTCGTGAAAAA. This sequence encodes CASSAGQGREK. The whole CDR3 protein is CASSAGQGREKLFF.

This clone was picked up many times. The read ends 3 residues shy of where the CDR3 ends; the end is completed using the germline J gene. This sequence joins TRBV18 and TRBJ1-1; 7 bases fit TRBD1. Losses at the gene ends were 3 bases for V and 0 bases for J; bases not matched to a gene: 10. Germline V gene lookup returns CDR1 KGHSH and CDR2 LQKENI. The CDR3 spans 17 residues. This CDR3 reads CASSPRDSVSLNTEAFF. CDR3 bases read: TGTGCCAGCTCACCTCGGGACAGCGTATCGTTGAACACTGAA.

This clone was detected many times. Partial CDR3 DNA: TGCGCCAGCAGCTTGGTTTTGGGGGGCTATGGC. It is translated as CASSLVLGGYG. The full CDR3 sequence reads CASSLVLGGYGYTF. The chain uses TRBV5-1 and TRBJ1-2, with a weak D call TRBD1 (5 bases). The sequenced fragment ends 3 residues before the CDR3 boundary, so the rest is inferred from the germline J gene. This CDR3 contains 14 residues. The V end lost 0 bases, the J end lost 4 bases, and 10 bases lay between the germline ends. Germline V CDR1 and CDR2: SGHRS, YFSETQ.

CDR3 in amino acids: CASSMGLYYEQYF. The CDR3 DNA, read in part, is TGTGCCAGCAGCATGGGACTTTACTACGAG. This chain joins TRBV2 and TRBJ2-7; tentative D call: TRBD2 (6 bases). The read falls 3 residues short of the CDR3 end, and the missing part is taken from the germline J gene. The CDR3 spans 13 residues. V was pared by 6 bases and J by 3 bases, with 12 bases between. CDR1 SNHLY and CDR2 FYNNEI come from the germline V gene.

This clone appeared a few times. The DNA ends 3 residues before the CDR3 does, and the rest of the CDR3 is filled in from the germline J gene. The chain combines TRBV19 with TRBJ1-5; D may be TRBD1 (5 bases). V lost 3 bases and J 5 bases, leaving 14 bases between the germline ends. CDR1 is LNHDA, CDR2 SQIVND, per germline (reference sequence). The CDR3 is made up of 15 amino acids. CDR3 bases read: TGTGCCAGTAGTATTCCCGGGGGTGGTCATCAGCCC. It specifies CASSIPGGGHQP. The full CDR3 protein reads CASSIPGGGHQPQHF.

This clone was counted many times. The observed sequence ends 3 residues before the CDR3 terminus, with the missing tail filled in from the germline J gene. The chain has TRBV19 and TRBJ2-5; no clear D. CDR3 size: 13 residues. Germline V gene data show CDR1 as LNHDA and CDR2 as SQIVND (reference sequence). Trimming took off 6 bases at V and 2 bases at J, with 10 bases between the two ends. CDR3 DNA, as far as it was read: TGTGCCAGTAGCCAGGCAGTACAAGAGACC. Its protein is CASSQAVQET. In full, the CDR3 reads CASSQAVQETQYF.

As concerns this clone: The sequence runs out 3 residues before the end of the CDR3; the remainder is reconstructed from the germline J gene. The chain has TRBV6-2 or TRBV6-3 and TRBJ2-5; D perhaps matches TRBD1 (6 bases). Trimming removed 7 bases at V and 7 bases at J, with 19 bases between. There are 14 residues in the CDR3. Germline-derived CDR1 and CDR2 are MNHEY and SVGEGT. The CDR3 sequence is CASKLTGEWGTQYF. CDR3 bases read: TGTGCCAGCAAGCTGACAGGAGAGTGGGGGACC.

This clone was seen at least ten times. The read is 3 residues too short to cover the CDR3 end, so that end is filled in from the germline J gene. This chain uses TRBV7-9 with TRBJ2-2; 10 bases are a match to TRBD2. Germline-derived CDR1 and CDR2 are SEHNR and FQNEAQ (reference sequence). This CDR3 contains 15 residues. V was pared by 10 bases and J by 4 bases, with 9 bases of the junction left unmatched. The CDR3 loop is CANKAGGSGTGELFF. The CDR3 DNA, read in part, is TGTGCCAACAAAGCGGGAGGGAGCGGCACCGGGGAG.

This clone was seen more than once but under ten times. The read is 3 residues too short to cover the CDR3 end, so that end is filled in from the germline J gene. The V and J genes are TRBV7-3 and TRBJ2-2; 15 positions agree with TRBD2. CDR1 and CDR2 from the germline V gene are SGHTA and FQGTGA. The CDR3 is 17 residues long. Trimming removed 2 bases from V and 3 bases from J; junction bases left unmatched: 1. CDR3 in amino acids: CASSLGTSGRYTGELFF. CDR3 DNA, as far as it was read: TGTGCCAGCAGCTTAGGGACTAGCGGGAGGTACACCGGGGAG.

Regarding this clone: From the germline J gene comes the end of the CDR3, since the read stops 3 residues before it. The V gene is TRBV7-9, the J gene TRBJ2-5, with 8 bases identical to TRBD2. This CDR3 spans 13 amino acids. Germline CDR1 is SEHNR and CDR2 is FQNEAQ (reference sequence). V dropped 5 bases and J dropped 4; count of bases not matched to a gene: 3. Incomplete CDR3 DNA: TGTGCCAGCAGCCCCGGGGGGGGAGAGACC. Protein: CASSPGGGET. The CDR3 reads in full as CASSPGGGETQYF.

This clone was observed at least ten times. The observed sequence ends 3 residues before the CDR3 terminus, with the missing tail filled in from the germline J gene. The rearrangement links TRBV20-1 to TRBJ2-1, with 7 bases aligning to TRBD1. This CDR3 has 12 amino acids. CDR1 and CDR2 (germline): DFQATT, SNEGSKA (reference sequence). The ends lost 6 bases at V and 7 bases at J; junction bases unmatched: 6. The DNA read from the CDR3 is TGCAGTGCGGTGGGACAGCTTAATGAG. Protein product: CSAVGQLNE. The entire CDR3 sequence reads CSAVGQLNEQFF.

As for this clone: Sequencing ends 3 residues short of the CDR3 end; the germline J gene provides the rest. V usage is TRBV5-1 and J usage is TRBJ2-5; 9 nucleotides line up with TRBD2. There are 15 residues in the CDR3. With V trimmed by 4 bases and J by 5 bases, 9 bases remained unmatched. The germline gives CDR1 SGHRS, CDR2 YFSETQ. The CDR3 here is CASSDTGTSRETQYF. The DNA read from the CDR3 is TGCGCCAGCAGCGACACCGGGACTAGCCGGGAGACC.

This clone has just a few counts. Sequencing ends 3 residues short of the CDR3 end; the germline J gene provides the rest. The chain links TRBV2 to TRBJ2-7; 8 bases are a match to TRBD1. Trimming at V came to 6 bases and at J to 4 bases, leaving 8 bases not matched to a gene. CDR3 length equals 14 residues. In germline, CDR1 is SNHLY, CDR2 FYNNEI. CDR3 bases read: TGTGCCAGCAGCGAGGACAGGGCCGGGTACGAG. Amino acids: CASSEDRAGYE. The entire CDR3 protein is CASSEDRAGYEQYF.

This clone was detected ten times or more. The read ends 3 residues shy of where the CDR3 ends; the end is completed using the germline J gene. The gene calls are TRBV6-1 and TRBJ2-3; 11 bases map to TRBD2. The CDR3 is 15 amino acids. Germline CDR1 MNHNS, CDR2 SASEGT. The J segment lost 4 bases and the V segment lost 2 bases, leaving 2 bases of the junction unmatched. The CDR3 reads CASSELAGGSDTQYF. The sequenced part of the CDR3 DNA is TGTGCCAGCAGTGAACTAGCGGGAGGCTCAGATACG.

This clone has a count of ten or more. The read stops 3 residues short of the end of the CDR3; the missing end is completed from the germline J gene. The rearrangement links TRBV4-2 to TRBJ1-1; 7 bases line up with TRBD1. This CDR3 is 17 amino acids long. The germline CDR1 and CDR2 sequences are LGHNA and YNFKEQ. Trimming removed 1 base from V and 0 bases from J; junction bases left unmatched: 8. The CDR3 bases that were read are TGTGCCAGCAGCCAAGGGACAGGCTTTTCAATGAACACTGAA. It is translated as CASSQGTGFSMNTE. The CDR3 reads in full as CASSQGTGFSMNTEAFF.

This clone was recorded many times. The sequenced part of the CDR3 DNA is TGTGCCAGCAGCCTCACAGGGGGCGGGGAGACC. Its translation: CASSLTGGGET. The whole CDR3 sequence is CASSLTGGGETQYF. V and J are TRBV7-3 and TRBJ2-5; 9 nucleotides line up with TRBD1. With the read ending 3 residues before the CDR3 end, the germline J gene is used to fill in that end. CDR3 length equals 14 residues. CDR1 is SGHTA and CDR2 is FQGTGA in the germline V gene. Losses at the gene ends were 5 bases for V and 5 bases for J; bases not matched to a gene: 6.

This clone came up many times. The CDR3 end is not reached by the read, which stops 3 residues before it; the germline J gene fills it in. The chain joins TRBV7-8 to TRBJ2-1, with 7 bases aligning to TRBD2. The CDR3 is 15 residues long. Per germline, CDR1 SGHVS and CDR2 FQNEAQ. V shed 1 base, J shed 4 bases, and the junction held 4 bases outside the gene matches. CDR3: CASSLELAKYNEQFF. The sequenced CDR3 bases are TGTGCCAGCAGCTTAGAACTAGCGAAATACAATGAG.

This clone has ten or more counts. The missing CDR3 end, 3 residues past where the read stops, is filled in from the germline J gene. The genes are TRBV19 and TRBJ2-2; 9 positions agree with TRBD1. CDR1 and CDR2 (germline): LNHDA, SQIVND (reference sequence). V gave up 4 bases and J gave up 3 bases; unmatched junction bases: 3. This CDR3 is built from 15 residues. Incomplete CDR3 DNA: TGTGCCAGTAGTAGGGGACAGGGATACACCGGGGAG. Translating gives CASSRGQGYTGE. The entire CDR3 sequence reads CASSRGQGYTGELFF.

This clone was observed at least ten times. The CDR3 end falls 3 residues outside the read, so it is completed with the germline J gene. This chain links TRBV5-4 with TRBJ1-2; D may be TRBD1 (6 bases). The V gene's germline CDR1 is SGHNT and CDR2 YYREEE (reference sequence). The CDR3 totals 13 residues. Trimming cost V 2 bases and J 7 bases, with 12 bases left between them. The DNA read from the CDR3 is TGTGCCAGCAGCTTCCGAGGGGGAATTGGC. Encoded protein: CASSFRGGIG. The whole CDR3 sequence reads CASSFRGGIGYTF.